Listed below are T cell receptor beta chains from one sample, sequenced in a study of T cells in narcolepsy. Sequencing used immunoSEQ multiplex PCR; TCRdb keeps in-frame clones, though not all of them. The data hold over 15,000 clones, with 85% to 90% observed a single time. Material: memory (CD45RA-) CD4+ T cells from blood. The receptors here all came from a human donor in good health. Both conserved end residues are trimmed from each CDR3. D genes are given only for firm matches.

d_call,v_call,cdr3_aa
TRBD2,TRBV2,ATHQRESAGETQY
TRBD1,TRBV5-6,ASSLLDRDIYGYT
-,TRBV12-5,ASGLTPDGSSYNEQF
-,TRBV4-3,AGSHASGGNTIY
-,TRBV29-1,SATGPGEQY
-,TRBV13,ASSLGNTGELF
-,TRBV5-6,ASSLRRAGSYEQY
-,TRBV10-2,ASSEEPAGRPGPYNEQF
TRBD1,TRBV27,ASSLYRGRGEKLF
-,TRBV5-4,ASSLTQNTEAF
-,TRBV7-9,ASSLQAGKDEAF
TRBD1,TRBV11-1,ASSFPGQGNYGYT
TRBD2,TRBV7-8,ASSRTSGAYEQY
TRBD1,TRBV5-4,ASSKTGGTNEKLF